Given below is one T cell receptor beta chain in context. Its target is not known. This sample was included in a study of Ad26.COV2.S vaccination and SARS-CoV-2 variants. Broader study findings: Vaccine and placebo groups showed comparable non-spike TCR breadth. Total responses of T cells may have been underestimated by the analyses of TCR breadth and depth. Spike-specific CD8+ and CD4+ T cell responses reportedly showed substantial breadth after vaccination.

Here immunoSEQ multiplex PCR was the method, and the copy in TCRdb shows in-frame clones only, minus some. The data show over 450,000 clones, roughly 87% seen once. The CDR3 loop spans 17 amino acids. Germline assignment: CDR1 SGHRS and CDR2 YFSETQ. Trimming shortened V by 0 bases and J by 3 bases, and 18 bases separated the two germline ends. Treatment denoted: about 20 received Ad26.COV2.S at low or high dose, single or two shots; 5 received placebo; per-sample allocation not given. Day 63 following the first vaccine or placebo injection was when the samples were taken. The source is a person between 18 and 65 years old who received the Ad26.COV2.S COVID-19 vaccine or a placebo. This specimen was peripheral blood, taken in a trial of Ad26.COV2.S vaccine versus placebo. V usage is TRBV5-1 and J usage is TRBJ2-5; D possibly matches TRBD1 or TRBD2 (6 bases each). CDR3 region: CASSLATGRWGEETQYF. The CDR3 DNA sequence: TGCGCCAGCAGCTTGGCTACAGGGCGGTGGGGGGAAGAGACCCAGTACTTC.